This TCR beta chain is from a study of OX40 agonist ivuxolimab in advanced cancers. Study at large: Patients took ivuxolimab, an agonistic anti-OX40 (CD134) antibody.

Autoimmune disease history or systemic immunosuppression barred patients. Repertoires were generated with immunoSEQ multiplex PCR, while TCRdb's copy carries only in-frame clones and drops some. This table has about 120,000 clones, approximately 92% appearing once. Germline CDR1 reads GTSNPN; CDR2 reads SVGIG (reference sequence). The CDR3 extends over 15 amino acids. Trimming took 0 bases from V and 4 from J, leaving 15 bases between them. The sample here was CD4+ or CD8+ T cells sorted from blood, taken in a trial of the OX40 agonist ivuxolimab. The rearrangement joins TRBV30 to TRBJ1-2; tentatively, D is TRBD1 (5 bases). This TCR came from an adult with an advanced solid tumor such as melanoma, head and neck, liver or kidney cancer. CDR3 amino acids: CAWSVRREFTYGYTF. CDR3 in DNA: TGTGCCTGGAGTGTACGCAGGGAATTTACCTATGGCTACACCTTC.